This TCR beta chain is from a study of T-cell memory formation after mild COVID-19. Study-wide context: Across donors, TCR clusters were largely donor specific.

CDR1 and CDR2 from the germline V gene are LNHNV and YYDKDF (reference sequence). Between the trimmed V and J ends, which lost 3 bases and 1 base, there was a span of 13 bases. This CDR3 spans 17 amino acids. TCRdb reprocessed the 5' RACE reads via MiXCR and lists one record per CDR3 protein. The data show about 560,000 distinct CDR3 sequences, about 20% seen once. The clonotype comes from an adult woman who had mild COVID-19 (a few samples of this study predate the infection). Cell type and time point are not known. This chain connects TRBV15 to TRBJ1-6, with a possible D match to TRBD1 (5 bases). Sequences were obtained from PBMCs or a T cell subset sorted from them (not recorded which). The CDR3 is CATSSRRVESYNSPLHF. Written as DNA, the CDR3 is TGTGCCACCAGCAGCCGCAGGGTGGAGTCCTATAATTCACCCCTCCACTTT.